The rows below give T cell receptor beta chains drawn from one sample of a study of T cell responses to AZD1222 COVID-19 vaccine. Here immunoSEQ multiplex PCR was the method, and the copy in TCRdb shows in-frame clones only, minus some. The sample shows fewer than 150,000 clones, roughly 90% of them seen only once. The specimen was peripheral blood, collected 28 days after the second AZD1222 dose. The receptors derive from an adult who received the AZD1222 COVID-19 vaccine. CDR3s include the opening cysteine and the closing phenylalanine or tryptophan. Each record gives: J gene, D gene, V gene, clone size, CDR3 DNA, CDR3 protein. The D gene is left open where the match is weak. Part of the rows lack a size; the others show once, few, many or a class for expanded clones.

TRBJ1-1,TRBD1,TRBV9,once,TGTGCCAGCAGTCCCGGACAGGGCAACACTGAAGCTTTCTTT,CASSPGQGNTEAFF
TRBJ1-2,-,TRBV20-1,-,TGCAGTGCTAGCGGCTACACCTTC,CSASGYTF
TRBJ2-7,-,TRBV5-1,once,TGCGCCAGCAGCTTGGCTCTCGGGACCTACGAGCAGTACTTC,CASSLALGTYEQYF
TRBJ1-1,TRBD1,TRBV3-1/TRBV3-2,-,TGTGCCAGCAGCGTCCGACAGGGGGGAACTGAAGCTTTCTTT,CASSVRQGGTEAFF
TRBJ2-1,-,TRBV9,once,TGTGCCAGCAGCTCCTCGACCGGGACGTACAACAATGAGCAGTTCTTC,CASSSSTGTYNNEQFF
TRBJ2-5,-,TRBV14,-,TGTGCCAGCAGCCAAGATCGGACGTTGCAGACCCAGTACTTC,CASSQDRTLQTQYF
TRBJ1-2,-,TRBV19,-,TGTGCCAGTAGCAACGACGGTGGGGTAGAGTGGTATGGCTACACCTTC,CASSNDGGVEWYGYTF
TRBJ1-5,-,TRBV30,-,TGTGCCTGGGGAGATTCGGACGGCAATCAGCCCCAGCATTTT,CAWGDSDGNQPQHF
TRBJ2-7,TRBD1,TRBV3-1/TRBV3-2,-,TGTGCCAGCAGCCAAGATCTGGGACAGGGGGCAGGGGAGCAGTACTTC,CASSQDLGQGAGEQYF
TRBJ1-2,-,TRBV19,-,TGTGCCAGTAGTATTCAGCCGGATCCCTATGGCTACACCTTC,CASSIQPDPYGYTF
TRBJ1-5,-,TRBV7-8,-,TGTGCCAGCAGCCCAGCCTTGAGCAATCAGCCCCAGCATTTT,CASSPALSNQPQHF
TRBJ1-6,-,TRBV28,-,TGTGCCAGCAGTTTTGAGCATTCACCCCTCCACTTT,CASSFEHSPLHF
TRBJ1-2,-,TRBV6-5,-,TGTGCCAGCAGTTACCTACAGGGCCCCCATGGCTACACCTTC,CASSYLQGPHGYTF
TRBJ1-3,-,TRBV7-6,-,TGTGCCAGCAGCTTAGAGGCCCATGTGGACACCATATATTTT,CASSLEAHVDTIYF
TRBJ1-2,-,TRBV6-5,-,TGTGCCAGCAGTTCGTTACAGGGTGGAGGCTACACCTTC,CASSSLQGGGYTF
TRBJ1-2,-,TRBV4-3,-,TGCGCCAGCAGCCAAAACGGGATAGACGGCAACTATGGCTACACCTTC,CASSQNGIDGNYGYTF
TRBJ1-2,-,TRBV29-1,-,TGCAGCGTTTTCTTAGTCTCCTCCTATGGCTACACCTTC,CSVFLVSSYGYTF
TRBJ2-7,TRBD1,TRBV30,few,TGTGCCTGGAGTGTTGGGACAGGGGCCTACGAGCAGTACTTC,CAWSVGTGAYEQYF
TRBJ1-2,-,TRBV11-2,few,TGTGCCAGCAGCCGTGGGGGCTACTATGGCTACACCTTC,CASSRGGYYGYTF
TRBJ1-4,-,TRBV6-5,-,TGTGCCAGCAGTTACGAGGATAATGAAAAACTGTTTTTT,CASSYEDNEKLFF
TRBJ2-7,-,TRBV3-1/TRBV3-2,-,TGTGCCAGCAGCTCCCGGGGATACGAGCAGTACTTC,CASSSRGYEQYF
TRBJ1-5,-,TRBV5-6,-,TGTGCCAGCAGCTTGTTTGGTCAGTTCCTCAATCAGCCCCAGCATTTT,CASSLFGQFLNQPQHF
TRBJ1-2,-,TRBV5-8,-,TGTGCCAGCAGCTCCAAGGCCAATGGCTACACCTTC,CASSSKANGYTF
TRBJ1-4,TRBD1,TRBV18,-,TGTGCCAGCTCACCTGCGGGACAGGCCAATGAAAAACTGTTTTTT,CASSPAGQANEKLFF
TRBJ2-5,TRBD1,TRBV29-1,-,TGCAGCGTTGAGGGTCGTCGGGACAGCCAAGAGACCCAGTACTTC,CSVEGRRDSQETQYF
TRBJ1-5,-,TRBV15,-,TGTGCCACCAGCAGCAGGGCGCCGGTGGGTCAGCCCCAGCATTTT,CATSSRAPVGQPQHF
TRBJ1-2,-,TRBV6-2/TRBV6-3,-,TGTGCCAGCAGTTACCCCGGGAAAAACTATGGCTACACCTTC,CASSYPGKNYGYTF
TRBJ2-4,-,TRBV10-1,-,TGCGCCAGTCCCCTCGGGGGATTTTATTTCCTAGCCAAAAACATTCAGTACTTC,CASPLGGFYFLAKNIQYF
TRBJ2-7,TRBD2,TRBV3-1/TRBV3-2,-,TGTGCCAGCAGCCAAGCGTCCGGGAGGCGTTCCGAGCAGTACTTC,CASSQASGRRSEQYF
TRBJ2-3,TRBD1,TRBV5-4,-,TGTGCCAGCAGCTTACGGGACAGGTTCGATACGCAGTATTTT,CASSLRDRFDTQYF
TRBJ2-3,-,TRBV19,-,TGTGCCAGTAGTATGGGGCAGCGGAGGGCCACAGATACGCAGTATTTT,CASSMGQRRATDTQYF
TRBJ1-4,-,TRBV18,-,TGTGCCAGCTCACCAGCTGCTAATGAAAAACTGTTTTTT,CASSPAANEKLFF
TRBJ1-2,TRBD1,TRBV6-5,-,TGTGCCAGCAGCTGGACAGGGGTTTATGGCTACACCTTC,CASSWTGVYGYTF
TRBJ2-7,TRBD1,TRBV18,-,TGTGCCAGCTCATCGGGACAGGGTGTTGAGCAGTACTTC,CASSSGQGVEQYF
TRBJ1-1,-,TRBV9,-,TGTGCCAGCAGCGTAGCAGGCTCAAGGAACACTGAAGCTTTCTTT,CASSVAGSRNTEAFF
TRBJ1-1,-,TRBV19,-,TGTGCCAGTAGTTTCCGGACAATGAACACTGAAGCTTTCTTT,CASSFRTMNTEAFF
TRBJ2-1,-,TRBV18,-,TGTGCCAGCTCACCATTGGGGTACTACAATGAGCAGTTCTTC,CASSPLGYYNEQFF
TRBJ1-2,-,TRBV6-6,-,TGTGCCAGCAGGGGGGCAGGTAACTATGGCTACACCTTC,CASRGAGNYGYTF
TRBJ2-7,-,TRBV2,-,TGTGCCAGCAGTGATGGGGTCAACGAGCAGTACTTC,CASSDGVNEQYF
TRBJ1-2,TRBD1,TRBV11-2,once,TGTGCCAGCAGAAGTCCAGGGGGGATGAACTATGGCTACACCTTC,CASRSPGGMNYGYTF
TRBJ2-7,-,TRBV13,-,TGTGCCAGCAGCTCCCGAGTAGCCAGCTCCTACGAGCAGTACTTC,CASSSRVASSYEQYF